This T cell receptor (beta chain) was identified during a study of shared clonotypes between healthy human individuals. The CDR3 has 14 residues. Looked up from germline, CDR1 is SNHLY and CDR2 is FYNNEI. The V end lost 6 bases, the J end lost 8 bases, and 17 bases lay between the germline ends. In its sample, this clone was seen many times. Deep level was the assay's run setting. The data were produced by immunoSEQ multiplex PCR, yet TCRdb's version contains in-frame clones alone and is incomplete. The sample records roughly 1,100,000 clones, about 76% being singletons. Specimen: memory CD4+ T cells sorted from blood. Subset: CD45RA-negative fraction. This clonotype was obtained from a man younger than 35 in good health. The chain is built from TRBV2 and TRBJ2-1; tentative D call: TRBD2 (6 bases). The CDR3 is CASSRGERRDEQFF. CDR3 nucleotides: TGTGCCAGCAGCAGAGGGGAGCGGAGGGATGAGCAGTTCTTC. The entire variable domain, with the rest obtained from reference TRBV2 and TRBJ2-1, is as follows: EPEVTQTPSHQVTQMGQEVILRCVPISNHLYFYWYRQILGQKVEFLVSFYNNEISEKSEIFDDQFSVERPDGSNFTLKIRSTKLEDSAMYFCASSRGERRDEQFFGPGTRLTVL.